Given below is one TCR beta chain in context. As processed by the authors: Amplified reference gene primers provided the basis for estimating nucleated cell counts. Data came from immunoSEQ multiplex PCR; TCRdb stores just in-frame clones and leaves some out. The D gene and trimming were derived from the DNA, and the V and J assignments and clone size from that table. The sample lists about 250,000 clones; 88% were seen once. This sample is drawn from a study of blood T cell repertoires in COVID-19. The J segment lost 1 base and the V segment lost 10 bases, leaving 10 bases of the junction unmatched. This CDR3 spans 15 amino acids. Germline V gene sequence: CDR1 ENHRY, CDR2 SYGVKD.

The TCR was taken from a woman aged 40 to 50 who had recovered from COVID-19. The V call is TRBV10-3, the J call TRBJ2-5, with TRBD1 matching 9 bases. The source material was peripheral blood. This chain's CDR3 is CATAGTGMGQETQYF. Here the CDR3 DNA reads TGTGCCACAGCCGGGACAGGGATGGGCCAAGAGACCCAGTACTTC.